Following are 16 T cell receptor beta chains from one sample sequenced in a study of T cell repertoires in cytomegalovirus infection. MiXCR, applied by TCRdb to the reads, yields one record per CDR3 protein. The top ten hold 1.5% to 2% of the sample, which has approximately 250,000 distinct CDR3 sequences, over 9% seen once. Sequenced material: PBMCs. The receptors were sampled from a human donor in good health (CMV status not recorded). Some clones in this sample may be carry-over from other donors' samples.

This clonotype was seen at least ten times. This chain connects TRBV7-2 to TRBJ2-3, with D tentatively TRBD1 or TRBD2 (6 bases each). Germline loops: CDR1 SGHTA, CDR2 FQGNSA. The CDR3 has 14 residues. Trimming removed 8 bases from V and 1 base from J, with 13 bases in between. This chain's CDR3 is CASGGGVGTDTQYF. The CDR3, as DNA: TGTGCCAGCGGGGGCGGGGTGGGCACAGATACGCAGTATTTT.

The V gene is TRBV9, the J gene TRBJ2-7; TRBD2 might be the D (7 bases). Germline-derived CDR1 and CDR2 are SGDLS and YYNGEE. This CDR3 is 15 amino acids long. The V gene lost 7 bases and the J gene lost 2 bases, with 19 bases spanning the gap. CDR3 protein: CASSPEGGVTYEQYF. As DNA, the CDR3 is TGTGCCAGCTCCCCAGAAGGGGGGGTTACCTACGAGCAGTACTTC.

In its sample, this clonotype was seen many times. This rearrangement joins TRBV28 to TRBJ2-3, with a weak D call TRBD1 (6 bases). With 5 bases removed from V and 4 bases from J, the gap between germline ends came to 13 bases. Germline values: CDR1 MDHEN, CDR2 SYDVKM. The CDR3 has 14 residues. The chain's CDR3 is CASSPAGVSDTQYF. The CDR3 coding sequence is TGTGCCAGCAGTCCAGCAGGGGTCTCAGATACGCAGTATTTT.

This clonotype has a single count. This chain connects TRBV20-1 to TRBJ2-1, with 11 bases matching TRBD2. This CDR3 is built from 16 residues. CDR1 is DFQATT and CDR2 is SNEGSKA in the germline V gene (reference sequence). V lost 1 base, J lost 6 bases, and 8 bases stayed unmatched. The DNA of the CDR3 is TGCAGTGCTAGAGGGTCACTAGCGGGAGTGCCCAATGAGCAGTTCTTC. Its protein is CSARGSLAGVPNEQFF.

This clonotype was counted between two and nine times. This chain links TRBV7-2 with TRBJ2-3; D is perhaps TRBD1 (6 bases). V dropped 3 bases and J dropped 3 bases, with 10 bases sitting between them. Germline CDR1 reads SGHTA; CDR2 reads FQGNSA. The CDR3 sequence is 14 residues long. CDR3 coding DNA: TGTGCCAGCAGCTTTAACAGGGCTACAGATACGCAGTATTTT. Amino acid sequence: CASSFNRATDTQYF.

This clonotype was recorded at least ten times. This rearrangement joins TRBV7-2 to TRBJ1-1; 9 bases match TRBD1. The junction had 10 bases not matched to a gene; V was cut back by 1 base and J by 10 bases. The germline gives CDR1 SGHTA, CDR2 FQGNSA. This CDR3 spans 15 amino acids. The CDR3 here is CASSLGTGATSGAFF. The CDR3 DNA follows: TGTGCCAGCAGCTTAGGGACAGGGGCCACCTCGGGAGCTTTCTTT.

This clonotype was detected ten times or more. The V gene is TRBV19, the J gene TRBJ2-7; TRBD1 agrees at 10 bases. V dropped 10 bases and J dropped 7; count of bases not matched to a gene: 10. CDR1 LNHDA and CDR2 SQIVND come from the germline V gene (reference sequence). CDR3 length: 13 amino acids. The CDR3 DNA is TGTGCCACCTCCGGGACAGGGGAAGGTGAGCAGTACTTC. Its protein is CATSGTGEGEQYF.

This clonotype was recorded at least ten times. The chain carries TRBV5-5 and TRBJ2-2; 15 nucleotides match TRBD2. CDR1 is SGHKS and CDR2 is YYEKEE in the germline V gene (reference sequence). CDR3 length: 17 residues. The junction had 5 bases not matched to a gene; V was cut back by 3 bases and J by 5 bases. The CDR3 region is CASSSPGLAGGTGELFF. The DNA for the CDR3 is TGTGCCAGCAGCTCACCGGGACTAGCGGGAGGAACCGGGGAGCTGTTTTTT.

This clonotype was seen more than once but under ten times. The chain is built from TRBV19 and TRBJ2-3, with TRBD2 as a possible D gene (5 bases). Between the trimmed V and J ends, which lost 4 bases and 0 bases, there was a span of 11 bases. Germline V gene data show CDR1 as LNHDA and CDR2 as SQIVND (reference sequence). CDR3 size: 15 residues. Written as DNA, the CDR3 is TGTGCCAGTAGTACCCAGAGCGGTAGCACAGATACGCAGTATTTT. It yields the protein CASSTQSGSTDTQYF.

This clonotype was detected a few times. This chain uses TRBV2 with TRBJ1-2; 8 nucleotides match TRBD1. CDR1 and CDR2 from the germline V gene are SNHLY and FYNNEI. V shed 6 bases and J 3 bases; nucleotides not matched to a gene: 12. This CDR3 has 16 residues. CDR3 nucleotide sequence: TGTGCCAGCAGACCCTGGACAGGGCAGGATTACTATGGCTACACCTTC. Amino acids: CASRPWTGQDYYGYTF.

This clonotype occurred many times. The chain recombines TRBV12-3 or TRBV12-4 with TRBJ1-5; 8 bases align to TRBD1. J lost 2 bases, V lost 8 bases, and 11 bases had no gene match. The CDR3 has 16 residues. The CDR3 DNA is TGTGCCAGCTCCCGTGGGACAGGCTACGGCAATCAGCCCCAGCATTTT. Protein product: CASSRGTGYGNQPQHF.

This clonotype occurred many times. V and J are TRBV11-2 and TRBJ2-1; TRBD2 agrees at 7 bases. The V gene end was trimmed by 5 bases and the J gene end by 8 bases; junction bases not matched to a gene: 6. Germline CDR1 is SGHAT and CDR2 is FQNNGV. This CDR3 is 13 amino acids long. The CDR3 loop is CASSPGGSDEQFF. The CDR3 DNA is TGTGCCAGCAGCCCGGGGGGATCGGATGAGCAGTTCTTC.

This clonotype showed up just a few times. The chain has TRBV29-1 and TRBJ2-3; D gene uncertain. CDR1 is SQVTM, CDR2 ANQGSEA, per germline. The CDR3 covers 12 residues. Between the trimmed V and J ends, which lost 4 bases and 3 bases, there was a span of 8 bases. CDR3 nucleotides: TGCAGCGTTGCCCCCGCAACAGATACGCAGTATTTT. This translates into CSVAPATDTQYF.

V is TRBV24-1 and J is TRBJ2-7; D is perhaps TRBD2 (6 bases). This CDR3 spans 16 amino acids. V was shortened by 6 bases and J by 1 base, with 18 bases between the two germline ends. Per the germline V gene, CDR1 is KGHDR and CDR2 is SFDVKD. CDR3 protein: CATSPPRRARSYEQYF. For the CDR3, the DNA is TGTGCCACCAGTCCTCCCCGGAGGGCCCGTTCCTACGAGCAGTACTTC.

In this sample, this clonotype turned up a few times. CDR3 in DNA: TGCGCCAGCAGCCGAGCTGCCGGCCCTGAAGCTTTCTTT. Protein sequence: CASSRAAGPEAFF. The chain recombines TRBV4-3 with TRBJ1-1; no clear D. The length of the CDR3 is 13 residues. V lost 4 bases, J lost 6 bases, and 12 bases lay in between. Per germline, CDR1 LGHNA and CDR2 YSLEER.

V usage is TRBV28 and J usage is TRBJ2-3; 8 bases are shared with TRBD2. Germline V gene data show CDR1 as MDHEN and CDR2 as SYDVKM. J was trimmed by 8 bases and V by 4 bases; bases with no gene match: 11. The CDR3 spans 15 residues. CDR3 sequence reads: CASSSGLARGGTQYF. The CDR3 bases are TGTGCCAGCAGTTCTGGACTAGCCAGAGGAGGTACGCAGTATTTT.